What follows describes a single TCR beta chain. The antigen it binds to is not known. No per-base quality is available; no much larger clone lies one base away. Whole blood was collected in K2EDTA tubes by collaborating institutions according to the institutions' own protocols. For TCRbeta analysis, collaborators shipped samples in one of three forms: frozen whole blood, isolated PBMCs, or DNA extracted from either of those sample types. TCRbeta CDR3 regions were amplified from genomic DNA using the immunoSEQ Assay, a bias-controlled multiplex PCR. The authors' analysis ran thus. Nucleated cell counts per sample were estimated from amplification of reference gene primers within the assay. Sequence reads were collapsed and filtered to measure the absolute abundance of every unique TCRbeta CDR3 rearrangement. For each sample, productive Simpson clonality was calculated by taking the square root of Simpson's diversity index across productive rearrangements. What TCRdb holds here is the immuneACCESS table cut down to in-frame rearrangements. Part of the clones is not present; checked against another copy, under half of the missing clones reflect an unresolved V gene, and the others are unexplained. V and J calls and clone size follow that table, whereas D and trimming were derived from the DNA. The sample profile shows 98,000 or so clones; approximately 82% of them were found once. In total, the top ten clones hold 4% to 5% of the sample.

This sample was taken from a study of blood T cell repertoires in COVID-19 (TCRdb year 2020). Broadly, across the study: Collaborator samples came from the United States, Italy and Spain and covered acute and convalescent phases of COVID-19. The samples were drawn from the first 160 participants of the ongoing ImmuneRACE study and from 950 to 1,500 subjects provided by 6 global collaborators. A freely available public database, intended as a resource for researchers studying the immune response to SARS-CoV-2, is where the repertoires were released. HLA class I and class II types, where available, came from metadata supplied by the sample provider rather than from assay-based typing. Sample metadata almost always included a de-identified subject ID, COVID-19 status, age in years and sex. The prospective study material was composed of cDNA or gDNA derived from T cells, B-cell-depleted T cells, or PBMCs. Deeply sampled blood TCRbeta repertoires from subjects exposed to, actively infected with, or recovered from COVID-19 were included in the dataset.

What the research found in general, with its limitations: Clinical and demographic metadata were provided uncurated, with the amount varying by source and participant.

The sample taken for sequencing was peripheral blood. This receptor was taken from a woman aged 70-85 years with acute or convalescent COVID-19.

CDR3 reads: CASSYRDRVYSVWYGYTF. The sequenced DNA is TGTGCCAGCAGCTACCGGGACAGGGTCTACTCGGTTTGGTATGGCTACACCTTC. The V and J segments used are TRBV5-6 and TRBJ1-2; the junction holds 9 bases that match TRBD1. The CDR3 has 18 amino acids, counting the end cysteine and phenylalanine. Solely the CDR3 DNA is kept, with 54 bases framed from the first base. CDR1 and CDR2 are read off the germline V gene as SGHDT and YYEEEE. Germline trimming amounts to 3 bases on V and 5 bases on J, with 17 as the count of junction bases outside the gene matches.